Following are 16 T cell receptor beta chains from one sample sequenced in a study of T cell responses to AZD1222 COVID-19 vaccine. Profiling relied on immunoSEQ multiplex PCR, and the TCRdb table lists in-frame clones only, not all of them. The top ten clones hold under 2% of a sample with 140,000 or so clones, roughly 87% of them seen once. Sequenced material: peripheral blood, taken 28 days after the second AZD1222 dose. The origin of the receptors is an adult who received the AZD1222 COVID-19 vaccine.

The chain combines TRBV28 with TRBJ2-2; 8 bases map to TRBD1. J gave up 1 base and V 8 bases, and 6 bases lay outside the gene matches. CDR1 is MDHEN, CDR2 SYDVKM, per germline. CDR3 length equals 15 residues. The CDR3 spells CASFEGTGNTGELFF. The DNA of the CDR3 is TGTGCCAGCTTTGAAGGGACAGGGAACACCGGGGAGCTGTTTTTT.

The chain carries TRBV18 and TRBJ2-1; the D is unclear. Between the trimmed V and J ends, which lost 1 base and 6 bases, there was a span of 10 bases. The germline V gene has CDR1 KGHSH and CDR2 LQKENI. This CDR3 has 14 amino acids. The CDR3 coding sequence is TGTGCCAGCTCACCACGGACCCCGGGCAATGAGCAGTTCTTC. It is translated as CASSPRTPGNEQFF.

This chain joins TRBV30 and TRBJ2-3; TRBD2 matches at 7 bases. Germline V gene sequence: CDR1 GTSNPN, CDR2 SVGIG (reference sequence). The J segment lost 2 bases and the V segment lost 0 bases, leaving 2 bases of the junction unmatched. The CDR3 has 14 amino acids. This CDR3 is CAWSVAGPTDTQYF. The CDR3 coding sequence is TGTGCCTGGAGTGTAGCGGGGCCCACAGATACGCAGTATTTT.

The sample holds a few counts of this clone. Written as DNA, the CDR3 is TGCAGCGTCCAAGGCGGGGGCGTCTACGAGCAGTACTTC. It codes for CSVQGGGVYEQYF. The V gene is TRBV29-1, the J gene TRBJ2-7, with TRBD2 as a possible D gene (7 bases). The CDR3 length is 13 residues. The germline V gene has CDR1 SQVTM and CDR2 ANQGSEA. Trimming stripped 6 bases from V and 3 bases from J, with 15 bases between.

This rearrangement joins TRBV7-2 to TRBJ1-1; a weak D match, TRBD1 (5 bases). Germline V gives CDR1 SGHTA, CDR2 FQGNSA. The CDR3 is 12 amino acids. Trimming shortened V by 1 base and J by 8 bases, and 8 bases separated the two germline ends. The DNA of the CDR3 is TGTGCCAGCAGCTTAGTGGCAGGGGAAGCTTTCTTT. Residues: CASSLVAGEAFF. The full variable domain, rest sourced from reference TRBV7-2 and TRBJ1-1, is GAGVSQSPSNKVTEKGKDVELRCDPISGHTALYWYRQSLGQGLEFLIYFQGNSAPDKSGLPSDRFSAERTGGSVSTLTIQRTQQEDSAVYLCASSLVAGEAFFGQGTRLTVV.

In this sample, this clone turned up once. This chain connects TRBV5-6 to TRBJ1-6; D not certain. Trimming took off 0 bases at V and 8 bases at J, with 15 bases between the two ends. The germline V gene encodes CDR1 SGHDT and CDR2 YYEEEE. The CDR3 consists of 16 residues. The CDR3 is CASSLAVASRHSPLHF. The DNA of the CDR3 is TGTGCCAGCAGCTTGGCAGTGGCATCAAGGCATTCACCCCTCCACTTT.

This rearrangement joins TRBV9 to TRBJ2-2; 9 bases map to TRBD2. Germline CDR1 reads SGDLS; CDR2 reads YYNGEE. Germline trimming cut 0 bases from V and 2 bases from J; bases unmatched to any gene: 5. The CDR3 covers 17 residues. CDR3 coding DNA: TGTGCCAGCAGCGTAGCCACGGGACTAGCAAACACCGGGGAGCTGTTTTTT. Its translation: CASSVATGLANTGELFF.

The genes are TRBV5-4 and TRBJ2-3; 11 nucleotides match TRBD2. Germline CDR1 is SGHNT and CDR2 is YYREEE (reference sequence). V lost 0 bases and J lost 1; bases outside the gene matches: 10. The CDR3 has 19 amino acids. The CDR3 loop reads CASSLGLAGPPSGTDTQYF. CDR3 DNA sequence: TGTGCCAGCAGCTTGGGACTAGCGGGGCCTCCCTCTGGCACAGATACGCAGTATTTT.

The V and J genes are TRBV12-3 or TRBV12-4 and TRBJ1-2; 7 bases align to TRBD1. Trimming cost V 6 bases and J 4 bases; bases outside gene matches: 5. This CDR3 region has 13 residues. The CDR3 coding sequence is TGTGCCAGCAGCTCTGGACAGGCCTATGGCTACACCTTC. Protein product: CASSSGQAYGYTF.

The chain's CDR3 is CASTKGRVNYGYTF. The CDR3 coding sequence is TGTGCCAGCACCAAGGGGCGGGTTAACTATGGCTACACCTTC. This chain connects TRBV9 to TRBJ1-2; TRBD1 is a possible D gene (5 bases). The CDR3 runs to 14 residues. CDR1 is SGDLS, CDR2 YYNGEE, per germline. The V and J ends lost 6 bases and 1 base respectively, with 13 bases between them.

The CDR3: CASSLDQGGTTYPTEAFF. In nucleotides, the CDR3 is TGTGCCAGCAGCTTAGATCAGGGGGGTACCACGTATCCTACTGAAGCTTTCTTT. This sequence joins TRBV11-3 and TRBJ1-1; 7 positions match TRBD1. The CDR3 is made up of 18 amino acids. Trimming removed 0 bases from V and 5 bases from J; junction bases left unmatched: 15. Germline V gene data show CDR1 as SGHNT and CDR2 as YENEEA.

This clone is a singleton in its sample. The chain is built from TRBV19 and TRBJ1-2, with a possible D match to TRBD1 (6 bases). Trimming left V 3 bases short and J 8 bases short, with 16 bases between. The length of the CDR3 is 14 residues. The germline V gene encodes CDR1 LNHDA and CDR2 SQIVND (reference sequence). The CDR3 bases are TGTGCCAGTAGTATGAGGGCAGGGGAGAAAGGCTACACCTTC. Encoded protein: CASSMRAGEKGYTF.

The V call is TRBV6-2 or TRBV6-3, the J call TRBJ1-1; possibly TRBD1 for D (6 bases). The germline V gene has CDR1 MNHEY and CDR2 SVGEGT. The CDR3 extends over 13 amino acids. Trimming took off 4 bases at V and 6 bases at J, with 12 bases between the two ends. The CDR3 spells CASSSTGRPEAFF. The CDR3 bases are TGTGCCAGCAGTTCTACAGGGAGGCCTGAAGCTTTCTTT.

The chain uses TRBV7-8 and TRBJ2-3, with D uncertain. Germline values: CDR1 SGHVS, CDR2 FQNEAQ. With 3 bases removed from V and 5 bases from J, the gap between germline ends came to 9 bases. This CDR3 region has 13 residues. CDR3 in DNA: TGTGCCAGCAGCTTGTTCCAGGAAGATACGCAGTATTTT. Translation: CASSLFQEDTQYF.

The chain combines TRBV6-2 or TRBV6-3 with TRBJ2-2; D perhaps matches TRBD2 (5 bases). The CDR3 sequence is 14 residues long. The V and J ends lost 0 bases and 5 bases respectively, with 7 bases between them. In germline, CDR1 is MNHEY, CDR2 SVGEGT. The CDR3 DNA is TGTGCCAGCAGTTACTCAGCGGAGACCGGGGAGCTGTTTTTT. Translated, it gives CASSYSAETGELFF.

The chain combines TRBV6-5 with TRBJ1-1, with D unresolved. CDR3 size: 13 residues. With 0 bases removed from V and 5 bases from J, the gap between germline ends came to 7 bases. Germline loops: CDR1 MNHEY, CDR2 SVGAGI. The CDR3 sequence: CASSYSGRTEAFF. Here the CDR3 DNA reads TGTGCCAGCAGTTACTCGGGTAGGACTGAAGCTTTCTTT.